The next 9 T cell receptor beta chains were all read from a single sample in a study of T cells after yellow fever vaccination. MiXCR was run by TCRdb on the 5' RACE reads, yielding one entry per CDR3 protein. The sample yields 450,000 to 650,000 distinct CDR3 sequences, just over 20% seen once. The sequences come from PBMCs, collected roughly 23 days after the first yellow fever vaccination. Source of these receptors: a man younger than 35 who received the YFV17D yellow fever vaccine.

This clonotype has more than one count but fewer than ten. Here the CDR3 DNA reads TGTGCCAGCAGCTCAGGACAGCGGCCCTACGAGCAGTACGTC. Amino acids: CASSSGQRPYEQYV. This chain joins TRBV7-2 and TRBJ2-7; D is perhaps TRBD1 (6 bases). V was shortened by 4 bases and J by 2 bases, with 12 bases between the two germline ends. CDR3 size: 14 residues. CDR1 is SGHTA and CDR2 is FQGNSA in the germline V gene.

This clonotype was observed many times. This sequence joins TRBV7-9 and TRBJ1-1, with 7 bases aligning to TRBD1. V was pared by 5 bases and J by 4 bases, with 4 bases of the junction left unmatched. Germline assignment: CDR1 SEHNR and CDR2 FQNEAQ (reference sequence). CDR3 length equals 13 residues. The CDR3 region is CASSRQGSTEAFF. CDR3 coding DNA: TGTGCCAGCAGCCGACAGGGTTCCACTGAAGCTTTCTTT.

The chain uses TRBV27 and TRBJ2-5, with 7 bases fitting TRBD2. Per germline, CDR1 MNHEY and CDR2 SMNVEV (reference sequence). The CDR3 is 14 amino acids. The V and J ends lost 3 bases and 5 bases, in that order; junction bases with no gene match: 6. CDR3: CASSLTSSPETQYF. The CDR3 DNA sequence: TGTGCCAGCAGTTTGACTAGCAGTCCGGAGACCCAGTACTTC.

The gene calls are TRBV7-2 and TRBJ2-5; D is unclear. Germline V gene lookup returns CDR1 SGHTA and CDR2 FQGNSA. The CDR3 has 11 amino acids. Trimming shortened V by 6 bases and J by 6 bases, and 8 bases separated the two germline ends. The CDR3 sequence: CASSPTKTQYF. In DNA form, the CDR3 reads TGTGCCAGCAGTCCCACGAAGACCCAGTACTTC.

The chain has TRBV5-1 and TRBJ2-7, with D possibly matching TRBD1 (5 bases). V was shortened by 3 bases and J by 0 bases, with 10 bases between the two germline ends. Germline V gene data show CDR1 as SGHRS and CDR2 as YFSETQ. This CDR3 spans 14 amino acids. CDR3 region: CASSSTAFSYEQYF. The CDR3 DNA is TGCGCCAGCAGCTCGACAGCATTCTCCTACGAGCAGTACTTC.

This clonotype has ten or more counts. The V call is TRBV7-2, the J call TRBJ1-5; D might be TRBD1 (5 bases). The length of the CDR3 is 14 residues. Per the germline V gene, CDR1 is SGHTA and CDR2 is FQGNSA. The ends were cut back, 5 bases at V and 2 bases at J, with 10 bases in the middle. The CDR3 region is CASSRGGGNQPQHF. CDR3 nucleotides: TGTGCCAGCAGCCGGGGGGGTGGCAATCAGCCCCAGCATTTT.

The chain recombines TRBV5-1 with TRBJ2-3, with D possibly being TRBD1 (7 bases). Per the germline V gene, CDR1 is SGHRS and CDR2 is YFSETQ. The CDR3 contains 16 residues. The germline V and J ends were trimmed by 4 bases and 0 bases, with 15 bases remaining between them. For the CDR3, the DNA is TGCGCCAGCAGCCCGCAGGGGGGTTTAAGCACAGATACGCAGTATTTT. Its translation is CASSPQGGLSTDTQYF.

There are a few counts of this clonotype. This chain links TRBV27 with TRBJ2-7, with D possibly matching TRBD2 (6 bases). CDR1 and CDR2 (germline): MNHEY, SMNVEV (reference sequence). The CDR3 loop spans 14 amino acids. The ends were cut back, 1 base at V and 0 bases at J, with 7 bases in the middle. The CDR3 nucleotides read TGTGCCAGCAGTTTATACGGGGGCTCCTACGAGCAGTACTTC. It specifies CASSLYGGSYEQYF.

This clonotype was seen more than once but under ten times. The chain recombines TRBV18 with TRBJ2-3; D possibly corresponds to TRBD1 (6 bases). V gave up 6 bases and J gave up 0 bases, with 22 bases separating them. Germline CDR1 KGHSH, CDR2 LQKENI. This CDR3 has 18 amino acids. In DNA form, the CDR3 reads TGTGCCAGCTCCGACGGACAGTGGGACCCCACTAGCACAGATACGCAGTATTTT. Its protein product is CASSDGQWDPTSTDTQYF.